This entry lists 17 T cell receptor beta chains sequenced from one sample in a study of blood T cell repertoires in COVID-19. Data came from immunoSEQ multiplex PCR; TCRdb stores just in-frame clones and leaves some out. The table shows under 200,000 clones, with roughly 86% occurring only once. The specimen sequenced was peripheral blood. These receptors all come from a man in his 70s with acute or convalescent COVID-19.

The chain employs TRBV19 and TRBJ1-5, with 9 bases identical to TRBD1. V shed 1 base, J shed 6 bases, and the junction held 4 bases outside the gene matches. The germline V gene has CDR1 LNHDA and CDR2 SQIVND (reference sequence). There are 15 residues in the CDR3. CDR3 region: CASSIGGQGLQPQHF. CDR3 sequence (DNA): TGTGCCAGTAGTATAGGGGGACAGGGCCTTCAGCCCCAGCATTTT.

This clone has only a few counts. This rearrangement joins TRBV6-5 to TRBJ1-1; D is undetermined. Trimming removed 7 bases at V and 3 bases at J, with 15 bases between. This CDR3 comprises 14 residues. From germline, CDR1 is MNHEY and CDR2 SVGAGI. The CDR3 bases are TGTGCCAGCACCCCCCGGCCCCGGGACACTGAAGCTTTCTTT. Translated: CASTPRPRDTEAFF.

The J gene is TRBJ1-6, the V gene TRBV29-1, with TRBD1 identical over 7 bases. The germline gives CDR1 SQVTM, CDR2 ANQGSEA. The CDR3 consists of 17 residues. With 4 bases clipped from V and 5 bases from J, the junction kept 14 bases outside the gene matches. DNA of the CDR3: TGCAGCGTTGTAGTCACAGGGGCCGGGGGACATAATTCACCCCTCCACTTT. Translation: CSVVVTGAGGHNSPLHF.

The chain employs TRBV11-2 and TRBJ1-6; tentative D call: TRBD1 (6 bases). V was clipped by 2 bases and J by 8 bases, with 13 bases between them. The CDR3 covers 15 residues. The germline V gene has CDR1 SGHAT and CDR2 FQNNGV. The CDR3 DNA is TGTGCCAGCAGCTTAAACAGGGCTGAGGATTCACCCCTCCACTTT. Its protein product is CASSLNRAEDSPLHF.

The V and J genes are TRBV4-2 and TRBJ2-3; 9 bases match TRBD2. With V trimmed by 1 base and J by 2 bases, 7 bases remained unmatched. This CDR3 contains 17 residues. The germline V gene encodes CDR1 LGHNA and CDR2 YNFKEQ. The CDR3 region is CASSQAPSGVYTDTQYF. Written as DNA, the CDR3 is TGTGCCAGCAGCCAAGCCCCTAGCGGGGTCTACACAGATACGCAGTATTTT.

The chain recombines TRBV27 with TRBJ2-1; TRBD2 might be the D (6 bases). Germline CDR1 and CDR2: MNHEY and SMNVEV (reference sequence). This CDR3 spans 16 amino acids. V shed 7 bases and J shed 5 bases, with 21 bases lying between them. CDR3 sequence reads: CASKTSGTWSDNEQFF. As DNA, the CDR3 is TGTGCCAGCAAGACTAGTGGAACTTGGTCAGACAATGAGCAGTTCTTC.

This chain links TRBV7-9 with TRBJ1-3; no firm D call. V gave up 1 base and J gave up 0 bases, with 10 bases separating them. The germline gives CDR1 SEHNR, CDR2 FQNEAQ (reference sequence). This CDR3 is 16 amino acids long. The CDR3 DNA reads as TGTGCCAGCAGCTTAGGGGCGGGCAACTCTGGAAACACCATATATTTT. It encodes CASSLGAGNSGNTIYF.

The gene calls are TRBV12-1 and TRBJ2-7; the D call in the table, TRBD2, was not verified against the DNA. TRBV12-1 is noted as a pseudogene. CDR3 length: 11 amino acids. CDR3 nucleotides: TGTGCCAGCAGCCGGGGTGCCGAGCAGTACTTC. Amino acids: CASSRGAEQYF.

The rearrangement uses TRBV4-2 and TRBJ2-5, with D possibly matching TRBD1 (7 bases). The V gene's germline CDR1 is LGHNA and CDR2 YNFKEQ. The V end lost 5 bases, the J end lost 4 bases, and 14 bases lay between the germline ends. The CDR3 consists of 14 residues. The chain's CDR3 is CASSFQGGGETQYF. The CDR3 nucleotides are TGTGCCAGCAGCTTCCAGGGGGGCGGAGAGACCCAGTACTTC.

The chain carries TRBV7-9 and TRBJ2-2; weak D call: TRBD2 (5 bases). The CDR3 is 16 amino acids. The germline V gene encodes CDR1 SEHNR and CDR2 FQNEAQ (reference sequence). V was cut by 5 bases and J by 8 bases, with 21 bases left in between. The CDR3: CASSPPGNIRPGELFF. In nucleotides, the CDR3 is TGTGCCAGCAGCCCCCCCGGGAACATCAGACCAGGGGAGCTGTTTTTT. The complete variable domain, with remaining parts taken from reference TRBV7-9 and TRBJ2-2, reads DTGVSQNPRHKITKRGQNVTFRCDPISEHNRLYWYRQTLGQGPEFLTYFQNEAQLEKSRLLSDRFSAERPKGSFSTLEIQRTEQGDSAMYLCASSPPGNIRPGELFFGEGSRLTVL.

J is TRBJ2-1 and V is TRBV4-2, with D tentatively TRBD2 (6 bases). Between the trimmed V and J ends, which lost 0 bases and 10 bases, there was a span of 16 bases. This CDR3 has 15 residues. Looked up from germline, CDR1 is LGHNA and CDR2 is YNFKEQ. The CDR3 DNA sequence: TGTGCCAGCAGCCAAGATCGAACTAGCAGTGGCGAGCAGTTCTTC. Protein: CASSQDRTSSGEQFF.

The chain recombines TRBV4-3 with TRBJ2-6; 9 bases agree with TRBD1. The ends lost 3 bases at V and 5 bases at J; junction bases unmatched: 14. This CDR3 contains 19 residues. The germline V gene has CDR1 LGHNA and CDR2 YSLEER. The CDR3 loop is CASSHQGQGFSSRANVLTF. The DNA of the CDR3 is TGCGCCAGCAGCCACCAGGGACAGGGCTTCTCATCACGGGCCAACGTCCTGACTTTC.

The V call is TRBV5-4, the J call TRBJ2-7, with D tentatively TRBD1 (6 bases). V was pared by 1 base and J by 2 bases, with 10 bases between. Germline V lookup: CDR1 SGHNT, CDR2 YYREEE (reference sequence). The CDR3 covers 14 residues. Here the CDR3 reads CASSLNRETYEQYF. In DNA form, the CDR3 reads TGTGCCAGCAGCTTGAACAGGGAAACCTACGAGCAGTACTTC. The full variable domain, with the rest looked up from reference TRBV5-4 and TRBJ2-7, is ETGVTQSPTHLIKTRGQQVTLRCSSQSGHNTVSWYQQALGQGPQFIFQYYREEENGRGNFPPRFSGLQFPNYSSELNVNALELDDSALYLCASSLNRETYEQYFGPGTRLTVT.

This clone has only a few counts. This rearrangement joins TRBV28 to TRBJ1-1, with TRBD1 matching over 9 bases. The CDR3 spans 15 residues. The trim removed 9 bases at V and 5 bases at J, leaving 13 bases unmatched. Germline loops: CDR1 MDHEN, CDR2 SYDVKM. The CDR3 nucleotides are TGTGCCAGTTCAGACAGGGGGTCCTTGAGTACTGAAGCTTTCTTT. This codes for CASSDRGSLSTEAFF.

The chain links TRBV11-2 to TRBJ1-2; tentative D call: TRBD1 (5 bases). The CDR3 is made up of 15 amino acids. The germline V gene encodes CDR1 SGHAT and CDR2 FQNNGV. V dropped 5 bases and J dropped 0 bases, with 13 bases sitting between them. CDR3 region: CASSPNRNTNYGYTF. The CDR3 DNA follows: TGTGCCAGCAGCCCCAACAGGAACACTAACTATGGCTACACCTTC.

This clone was detected once. The V gene is TRBV28, the J gene TRBJ1-2; D call uncertain. Trimming shortened V by 3 bases and J by 5 bases, and 25 bases separated the two germline ends. Germline CDR1 MDHEN, CDR2 SYDVKM. The CDR3 extends over 18 amino acids. CDR3 sequence (DNA): TGTGCCAGCAGTTTCGAAGTCGGTGGTAGCGAGGGCTGGTATGGCTACACCTTC. It codes for CASSFEVGGSEGWYGYTF.

This sequence joins TRBV4-1 and TRBJ2-2, with a weak D call TRBD1 (5 bases). Trimming took 2 bases from V and 4 from J, leaving 17 bases between them. Per germline, CDR1 MGHRA and CDR2 YSYEKL. The CDR3 is 17 residues long. The CDR3 nucleotides are TGCGCCAGCAGCCAACCTTTTCGAGGAAGGGGCACCGGGGAGCTGTTTTTT. It is translated as CASSQPFRGRGTGELFF.